Below are 15 T cell receptor beta chains sequenced from a single sample in a study of blood T cell repertoires in COVID-19 (dated by TCRdb to the early 2020s). The library was built by means of the immunoSEQ multiplex PCR assay. The table comes from immuneACCESS by way of TCRdb, which keeps in-frame sequences with V and J called. Part of the clones is missing from these tables; in studies checked, under half for an unresolved V gene and the rest for unknown reasons. Recorded for this sample are 230,000 or so clones; 88% of them occurred a single time. Of the sample, approximately 2.7% falls within the top ten clones. The sequencing sample was made of PBMCs or T cells enriched from blood (not recorded which). These receptors were collected from a woman in her twenties or thirties who had recovered from COVID-19.

This clone is a singleton in its sample. This chain connects TRBV19 to TRBJ1-5; D is uncertain. Germline CDR1 LNHDA, CDR2 SQIVND (reference sequence). The CDR3 has 16 amino acids. The V and J ends lost 6 bases and 4 bases respectively, with 19 bases between them. The CDR3 region is CASRASGIGENQPQHF. DNA for the CDR3: TGTGCCAGTAGGGCAAGTGGGATCGGGGAAAATCAGCCCCAGCATTTT. The full variable domain, with the rest looked up from reference TRBV19 and TRBJ1-5, is DGGITQSPKYLFRKEGQNVTLSCEQNLNHDAMYWYRQDPGQGLRLIYYSQIVNDFQKGDIAEGYSVSREKKESFPLTVTSAQKNPTAFYLCASRASGIGENQPQHFGDGTRLSIL.

This chain uses TRBV5-4 with TRBJ2-2, with 8 bases identical to TRBD1. V lost 3 bases, J lost 5 bases, and 9 bases stayed unmatched. Germline CDR1 reads SGHNT; CDR2 reads YYREEE (reference sequence). The CDR3 is 16 residues long. Written as DNA, the CDR3 is TGTGCCAGCAGCTCCGGGACAGGTAAGGGGACCGGGGAGCTGTTTTTT. It is translated as CASSSGTGKGTGELFF.

This chain links TRBV29-1 with TRBJ1-1; 9 bases match TRBD1. The CDR3 extends over 12 amino acids. Germline lookup yields CDR1 SQVTM and CDR2 ANQGSEA. Losses at the gene ends were 8 bases for V and 6 bases for J; bases not matched to a gene: 7. Here the CDR3 DNA reads TGCAGCTTTAGACAGGGGGGGGCTGAAGCTTTCTTT. Translation gives CSFRQGGAEAFF.

This sequence joins TRBV12-3 or TRBV12-4 and TRBJ2-4, with D perhaps TRBD2 (6 bases). V was pared by 3 bases and J by 8 bases, with 11 bases between. This CDR3 region has 13 residues. CDR3 amino acids: CASSLAGGDIQYF. Here the CDR3 DNA reads TGTGCCAGCAGTTTGGCAGGAGGGGACATTCAGTACTTC.

V gene TRBV7-9 combines with J gene TRBJ2-4, with D perhaps TRBD1 (6 bases). Germline loops: CDR1 SEHNR, CDR2 FQNEAQ (reference sequence). The CDR3 is made up of 16 amino acids. The germline V and J ends were trimmed by 7 bases and 0 bases, with 16 bases remaining between them. In DNA, the CDR3 is TGTGCCAGCATCGACAGACAGGTCGGAGCCAAAAACATTCAGTACTTC. Translating gives CASIDRQVGAKNIQYF.

The rearrangement joins TRBV4-2 to TRBJ1-1; D gene uncertain. Trimming took 0 bases from V and 3 from J, leaving 5 bases between them. The CDR3 sequence is 13 residues long. From germline, CDR1 is LGHNA and CDR2 YNFKEQ. The DNA for the CDR3 is TGTGCCAGCAGCCAAGATCGTGACACTGAAGCTTTCTTT. Translation gives CASSQDRDTEAFF.

V usage is TRBV7-9 and J usage is TRBJ2-3; 11 bases are shared with TRBD2. Germline trimming cut 3 bases from V and 7 bases from J; bases unmatched to any gene: 9. Germline CDR1 SEHNR, CDR2 FQNEAQ (reference sequence). This CDR3 contains 16 residues. In DNA, the CDR3 is TGTGCCAGCAGCTTGGGGCGACTAGCGGGGCCGAATACGCAGTATTTT. It codes for CASSLGRLAGPNTQYF.

This chain uses TRBV4-3 with TRBJ1-1, with TRBD1 as a possible D gene (6 bases). Germline V lookup: CDR1 LGHNA, CDR2 YSLEER. The CDR3 is 15 residues long. Trimming took 1 base from V and 6 from J, leaving 15 bases between them. CDR3 bases: TGCGCCAGCAGCCAAGTCGGGGGGGCTCGAGCTGAAGCTTTCTTT. As protein: CASSQVGGARAEAFF.

This CDR3 is CASSLVPTGGYEQYF. CDR3 in DNA: TGTGCCAGCAGCTTAGTCCCGACAGGGGGCTACGAGCAGTACTTC. The chain is built from TRBV7-2 and TRBJ2-7, with 9 bases identical to TRBD1. The germline V gene has CDR1 SGHTA and CDR2 FQGNSA. This CDR3 region has 15 residues. The V segment lost 1 base and the J segment 3 bases; nucleotides outside the gene matches: 4.

The chain couples TRBV23-1 to TRBJ1-2; TRBD1 aligns across 7 bases. TRBV23-1 is filed as an ORF, its function uncertain. V gave up 4 bases and J gave up 0 bases; unmatched junction bases: 11. The length of the CDR3 is 17 residues. As DNA, the CDR3 is TGCGCCAGCAGTCCCAGTCTTCCGGGACAGTCTAACTATGGCTACACCTTC. This sequence encodes CASSPSLPGQSNYGYTF.

The chain uses TRBV4-1 and TRBJ2-3, with a possible D match to TRBD2 (5 bases). Trimming took off 4 bases at V and 1 base at J, with 15 bases between the two ends. The CDR3 contains 16 residues. Per the germline V gene, CDR1 is MGHRA and CDR2 is YSYEKL. The CDR3, as DNA: TGCGCCAGCAGCCGCCTCGGAGGCTCAGGCACAGATACGCAGTATTTT. Protein: CASSRLGGSGTDTQYF.

The chain uses TRBV3-1 (or the pseudogene TRBV3-2) and TRBJ1-1; a weak D match, TRBD1 (6 bases). Germline CDR1 is LGHDT and CDR2 is YNNKEL (reference sequence). Trimming shortened V by 1 base and J by 5 bases, and 14 bases separated the two germline ends. This CDR3 has 15 amino acids. The CDR3 loop reads CASSQVPGVKTEAFF. CDR3 bases: TGTGCCAGCAGCCAAGTCCCAGGGGTTAAAACTGAAGCTTTCTTT.

The rearrangement joins TRBV12-5 to TRBJ2-2, with 11 bases aligning to TRBD2. The CDR3 has 20 amino acids. Per the germline V gene, CDR1 is LGHNT and CDR2 is FRNRAP. The ends lost 2 bases at V and 1 base at J; junction bases unmatched: 12. CDR3 sequence (DNA): TGTGCTAGTGGTTTGTTCAGAGAAGTCGGGACTAGCGGGAACACCGGGGAGCTGTTTTTT. Protein product: CASGLFREVGTSGNTGELFF. The full variable domain, rest sourced from reference TRBV12-5 and TRBJ2-2, is DARVTQTPRHKVTEMGQEVTMRCQPILGHNTVFWYRQTMMQGLELLAYFRNRAPLDDSGMPKDRFSAEMPDATLATLKIQPSEPRDSAVYFCASGLFREVGTSGNTGELFFGEGSRLTVL.

This chain connects TRBV4-3 to TRBJ2-5; perhaps TRBD2 as D (6 bases). V was trimmed by 4 bases and J by 5 bases, leaving 11 bases between them. CDR3 length: 13 amino acids. The germline gives CDR1 LGHNA, CDR2 YSLEER. The CDR3 DNA follows: TGCGCCAGCAGCCTCCGGAGGGAGGAGACCCAGTACTTC. Residues: CASSLRREETQYF.

The gene calls are TRBV2 and TRBJ1-5; D is unclear. The CDR3 is 13 residues long. From germline, CDR1 is SNHLY and CDR2 FYNNEI. With 2 bases removed from V and 4 bases from J, the gap between germline ends came to 6 bases. DNA for the CDR3: TGTGCCAGCAGTGAACGGGAAAATCAGCCCCAGCATTTT. It yields the protein CASSERENQPQHF.